These 20 T cell receptor beta chains originate from one sample sequenced in a study of chemoradiotherapy in HPV16-positive cancers. This table comes from immunoSEQ multiplex PCR, and its TCRdb copy is limited to in-frame clones, with some not included. The table shows around 3,200 clones, with around 94% occurring only once. Sampling was conducted from a patient who underwent chemoradiotherapy. These receptor sequences come from a human donor with HPV-associated anogenital cancer.

This rearrangement joins TRBV6-6 to TRBJ2-5; no reliable D call. The CDR3 is 13 amino acids. Germline CDR1 and CDR2: MNHNY and SVGAGI (reference sequence). V dropped 2 bases and J dropped 5 bases, with 9 bases sitting between them. The DNA for the CDR3 is TGTGCCAGCAGTTACCGGCCCAGCGAGACCCAGTACTTC. This gives the protein CASSYRPSETQYF.

CDR3 sequence reads: CASSQESGRSYEQYF. The CDR3 nucleotides are TGCGCCAGCAGCCAGGAAAGCGGGAGGTCCTACGAGCAGTACTTC. The chain recombines TRBV4-1 with TRBJ2-7, with 9 bases matching TRBD2. There are 15 residues in the CDR3. V gave up 3 bases and J gave up 1 base; unmatched junction bases: 4. Germline CDR1 is MGHRA and CDR2 is YSYEKL.

The chain employs TRBV6-6 and TRBJ1-2; 7 bases match TRBD1. CDR3 length: 14 amino acids. Germline V lookup: CDR1 MNHNY, CDR2 SVGAGI (reference sequence). With 0 bases clipped from V and 4 bases from J, the junction kept 2 bases outside the gene matches. CDR3: CASSYSGQTYGYTF. CDR3 nucleotide sequence: TGTGCCAGCAGTTACTCGGGACAGACCTATGGCTACACCTTC.

The CDR3 coding sequence is TGTGCCAGCAGCTTCGGACTAGCGGGAAGCCAGGATACGCAGTATTTT. This translates into CASSFGLAGSQDTQYF. The rearrangement joins TRBV11-2 to TRBJ2-3; TRBD2 matches at 12 bases. V shed 3 bases and J 6 bases; nucleotides not matched to a gene: 7. The CDR3 covers 16 residues. In germline, CDR1 is SGHAT, CDR2 FQNNGV.

This clone came up once. The rearrangement joins TRBV4-2 to TRBJ1-3, with D perhaps matching TRBD1 (6 bases). This CDR3 comprises 17 residues. CDR1 LGHNA and CDR2 YNFKEQ come from the germline V gene. V gave up 0 bases and J gave up 2 bases, with 14 bases separating them. CDR3 DNA: TGTGCCAGCAGCCAAGAAGCAGCGGGACACCCTGGAAACACCATATATTTT. This codes for CASSQEAAGHPGNTIYF.

The chain carries TRBV2 and TRBJ2-7; no clear D gene. This CDR3 region has 13 residues. With 0 bases removed from V and 3 bases from J, the gap between germline ends came to 6 bases. Germline values: CDR1 SNHLY, CDR2 FYNNEI. As DNA, the CDR3 is TGTGCCAGCAGTGAAGCCCCGGGCTACGAGCAGTACTTC. Its protein product is CASSEAPGYEQYF.

This clone was detected only once. The chain recombines TRBV5-1 with TRBJ2-2; perhaps TRBD2 as D (6 bases). The CDR3 runs 14 residues. Per germline, CDR1 SGHRS and CDR2 YFSETQ. V lost 5 bases, J lost 4 bases, and 12 bases lay in between. The chain's CDR3 is CASSYQGGTGELFF. CDR3 DNA: TGCGCCAGCAGTTATCAGGGAGGCACCGGGGAGCTGTTTTTT.

The rearrangement links TRBV6-6 to TRBJ2-3; 11 bases agree with TRBD2. Germline V lookup: CDR1 MNHNY, CDR2 SVGAGI (reference sequence). J lost 2 bases, V lost 5 bases, and 3 bases had no gene match. The CDR3 covers 15 residues. As DNA, the CDR3 is TGTGCCAGCAGTGCTAGCGGGAGGACCACAGATACGCAGTATTTT. Translated: CASSASGRTTDTQYF.

This sequence joins TRBV19 and TRBJ2-2, with 7 positions matching TRBD2. Germline V gene data show CDR1 as LNHDA and CDR2 as SQIVND (reference sequence). CDR3 length: 16 residues. J gave up 0 bases and V 3 bases, and 4 bases lay outside the gene matches. CDR3 bases: TGTGCCAGTAGTATCCGGGGAGGGGCGAACACCGGGGAGCTGTTTTTT. Its protein is CASSIRGGANTGELFF. The entire variable domain, with the rest obtained from reference TRBV19 and TRBJ2-2, is as follows: DGGITQSPKYLFRKEGQNVTLSCEQNLNHDAMYWYRQDPGQGLRLIYYSQIVNDFQKGDIAEGYSVSREKKESFPLTVTSAQKNPTAFYLCASSIRGGANTGELFFGEGSRLTVL.

The chain recombines TRBV6-4 with TRBJ2-1; TRBD2 matches at 14 bases. The CDR3 loop spans 16 amino acids. The germline V gene encodes CDR1 MRHNA and CDR2 SNTAGT. V lost 5 bases to trimming and J lost 7 bases; unmatched junction nucleotides: 7. The CDR3 coding sequence is TGTGCCAGCAGTCCTGGGACTAGCGGGAGATTAAATGAGCAGTTCTTC. Translating gives CASSPGTSGRLNEQFF.

This clone was counted once. The chain carries TRBV11-1 and TRBJ1-1; perhaps TRBD1 as D (6 bases). Deletions cut 0 bases from V and 8 bases from J, with 25 bases between. This CDR3 contains 18 residues. Germline values: CDR1 SGHAT, CDR2 FQDESV (reference sequence). The CDR3 region has the DNA TGTGCCAGCAGCTTAGCGACAGGCTTGGGAACGCACGCAAAAGAAGCTTTCTTT. Translating gives CASSLATGLGTHAKEAFF.

The rearrangement joins TRBV4-1 to TRBJ2-5; possibly TRBD2 for D (6 bases). This CDR3 contains 13 residues. The V and J ends lost 4 bases and 5 bases respectively, with 11 bases between them. The germline CDR1 and CDR2 sequences are MGHRA and YSYEKL. The CDR3 loop reads CASSPPGVETQYF. The DNA of the CDR3 is TGCGCCAGCAGCCCCCCGGGAGTGGAGACCCAGTACTTC.

The J gene is TRBJ1-6, the V gene TRBV9, with D unclear. The germline V and J ends were trimmed by 0 bases and 10 bases, with 5 bases remaining between them. Germline V CDR1 and CDR2: SGDLS, YYNGEE. The CDR3 runs to 12 residues. The CDR3 sequence: CASSVGKSPLHF. As DNA, the CDR3 is TGTGCCAGCAGCGTAGGGAAATCACCCCTCCACTTT.

V is TRBV19 and J is TRBJ2-6; 7 bases align to TRBD2. The V gene end was trimmed by 7 bases and the J gene end by 0 bases; junction bases not matched to a gene: 15. The CDR3 length is 19 residues. The V gene's germline CDR1 is LNHDA and CDR2 SQIVND (reference sequence). The CDR3 nucleotides read TGTGCCAGTACCCCCTGGGCTAGCGGAGCTAGCTCTGGGGCCAACGTCCTGACTTTC. This gives the protein CASTPWASGASSGANVLTF.

The chain combines TRBV4-1 with TRBJ1-1, with D possibly matching TRBD1 (6 bases). The CDR3 runs to 13 residues. V gave up 3 bases and J gave up 7 bases, with 12 bases separating them. From germline, CDR1 is MGHRA and CDR2 YSYEKL. The CDR3, as DNA: TGCGCCAGCAGCCAGCAGGGGCTGGTTGAAGCTTTCTTT. Protein sequence: CASSQQGLVEAFF.

J is TRBJ1-4 and V is TRBV5-1; no firm D call. Germline lookup yields CDR1 SGHRS and CDR2 YFSETQ. There are 16 residues in the CDR3. The V gene lost 1 base and the J gene lost 8 bases, with 18 bases spanning the gap. In nucleotides, the CDR3 is TGCGCCAGCAGCTTGCTTGGCCCCAACGCGGGGGAAAAACTGTTTTTT. Translating gives CASSLLGPNAGEKLFF.

V is TRBV6-6 and J is TRBJ1-5; D gene uncertain. Germline V gene lookup returns CDR1 MNHNY and CDR2 SVGAGI (reference sequence). Trimming took 1 base from V and 0 from J, leaving 10 bases between them. The CDR3 is made up of 16 amino acids. In DNA form, the CDR3 reads TGTGCCAGCAGTTACTGGGAACAGTATAGCAATCAGCCCCAGCATTTT. Amino acids: CASSYWEQYSNQPQHF.

This clone showed up just once. This chain joins TRBV7-9 and TRBJ1-2; a weak D match, TRBD1 (6 bases). V lost 6 bases, J lost 4 bases, and 21 bases lay in between. There are 16 residues in the CDR3. Germline V gene data show CDR1 as SEHNR and CDR2 as FQNEAQ (reference sequence). The CDR3 reads CASSYRDTNGIYGYTF. CDR3 DNA: TGTGCCAGCAGTTACCGGGACACAAACGGAATCTATGGCTACACCTTC.

The chain uses TRBV5-1 and TRBJ1-2; TRBD1 matches at 8 bases. This CDR3 region has 17 residues. Germline V gene data show CDR1 as SGHRS and CDR2 as YFSETQ. J was trimmed by 4 bases and V by 3 bases; bases with no gene match: 14. CDR3 sequence reads: CASSSNLRQGPGYGYTF. The CDR3 DNA follows: TGCGCCAGCAGCTCGAACCTAAGACAGGGGCCGGGCTATGGCTACACCTTC. Based on the CDR3 plus reference TRBV5-1 and TRBJ1-2, the full variable domain is KAGVTQTPRYLIKTRGQQVTLSCSPISGHRSVSWYQQTPGQGLQFLFEYFSETQRNKGNFPGRFSGRQFSNSRSEMNVSTLELGDSALYLCASSSNLRQGPGYGYTFGSGTRLTVV.

V usage is TRBV5-1 and J usage is TRBJ2-1, with D maybe TRBD2 (6 bases). CDR3 length: 17 amino acids. V lost 0 bases, J lost 0 bases, and 13 bases lay in between. Germline values: CDR1 SGHRS, CDR2 YFSETQ. The CDR3 reads CASSLAPLLASYNEQFF. CDR3 in DNA: TGCGCCAGCAGCTTGGCCCCCCTACTAGCCTCCTACAATGAGCAGTTCTTC.